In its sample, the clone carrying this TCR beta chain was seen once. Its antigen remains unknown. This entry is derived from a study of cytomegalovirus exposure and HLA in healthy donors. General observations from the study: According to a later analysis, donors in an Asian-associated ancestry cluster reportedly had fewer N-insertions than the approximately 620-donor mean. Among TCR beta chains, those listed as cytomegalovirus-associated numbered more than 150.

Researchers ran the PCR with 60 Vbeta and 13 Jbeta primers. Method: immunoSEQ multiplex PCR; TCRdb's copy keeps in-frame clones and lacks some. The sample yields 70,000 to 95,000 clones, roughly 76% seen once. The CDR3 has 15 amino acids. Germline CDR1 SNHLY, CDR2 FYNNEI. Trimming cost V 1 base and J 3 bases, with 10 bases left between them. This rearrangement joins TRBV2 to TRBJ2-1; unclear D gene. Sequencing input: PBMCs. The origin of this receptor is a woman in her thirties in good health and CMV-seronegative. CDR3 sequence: CASSEGQVIYNEQFF. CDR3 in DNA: TGTGCCAGCAGTGAAGGTCAGGTGATCTACAATGAGCAGTTCTTC.